The 25 T cell receptor beta chains below come from one sample, sequenced in a study of vaccination and CD4 T cells after COVID-19. Their target antigens are unknown. The treatment was: roughly 11-day PBMC culture with coronavirus spike peptide pools or control peptides (ViraFEST assay). The Oncomine TCR Beta short-read assay sequenced DNA from cultured CD4+ T cells. TCRdb recomputed calls from the PCR reads with MiXCR, one row per CDR3 protein. In the table there are around 13,000 distinct CDR3 sequences, more than 45% of which are singletons. The sequenced sample was CD4+ T cells from blood, cultured in vitro. These receptors came from a human donor who had recovered from COVID-19.

The gene calls are TRBV7-8 and TRBJ2-2, with D maybe TRBD2 (7 bases). The CDR3 spans 15 residues. CDR1 SGHVS and CDR2 FQNEAQ come from the germline V gene. V lost 6 bases to trimming and J lost 4 bases, with 15 bases between them. The CDR3 nucleotides read TGTGCCAGCAGACCTCGAGGGGGGGGCACCGGGGAGCTGTTTTTT. Residues: CASRPRGGGTGELFF.

The chain combines TRBV7-8 with TRBJ2-7, with unresolved D. V was shortened by 5 bases and J by 2 bases, with 10 bases between the two germline ends. Germline V CDR1 and CDR2: SGHVS, FQNEAQ. CDR3 length: 13 residues. For the CDR3, the DNA is TGTGCCAGCAGCCTCGGCAGAGCCTACGAGCAGTACTTC. As protein: CASSLGRAYEQYF.

This clonotype was observed a few times. The V and J genes are TRBV6-2 or TRBV6-3 and TRBJ2-7; TRBD2 agrees at 11 bases. Looked up from germline, CDR1 is MNHEY and CDR2 is SVGEGT. The CDR3 length is 16 residues. Losses at the gene ends were 0 bases for V and 4 bases for J; bases not matched to a gene: 5. In DNA, the CDR3 is TGTGCCAGCAGTTACTCGATTGGGACTAGCGGTTACGAGCAGTACTTC. Residues: CASSYSIGTSGYEQYF.

This clonotype was detected a few times. This chain uses TRBV20-1 with TRBJ2-7; 8 nucleotides line up with TRBD1. This CDR3 is built from 14 residues. The germline CDR1 and CDR2 sequences are DFQATT and SNEGSKA (reference sequence). Trimming removed 0 bases from V and 5 bases from J; junction bases left unmatched: 6. The CDR3: CSAREIGTGNEQYF. The CDR3 DNA reads TGCAGTGCTAGAGAAATAGGGACAGGTAACGAGCAGTACTTC.

The rearrangement joins TRBV7-6 to TRBJ2-1; D may be TRBD2 (5 bases). The CDR3 has 13 residues. Germline-derived CDR1 and CDR2 are SGHVS and FNYEAQ. V lost 3 bases, J lost 4 bases, and 7 bases lay in between. In DNA, the CDR3 is TGTGCCAGCAGCTTCGGGAAATACAATGAGCAGTTCTTC. Encoded protein: CASSFGKYNEQFF.

The chain joins TRBV20-1 to TRBJ2-1, with a weak D call TRBD1 (6 bases). The germline V gene has CDR1 DFQATT and CDR2 SNEGSKA (reference sequence). V shed 8 bases and J shed 2 bases, with 16 bases lying between them. This CDR3 has 14 residues. The CDR3 sequence is CSSMRTVTYNEQFF. CDR3 sequence (DNA): TGCAGTTCGATGAGGACAGTTACCTACAATGAGCAGTTCTTC.

The V call is TRBV15, the J call TRBJ1-6; D is uncertain. This CDR3 spans 17 amino acids. Trimming took off 1 base at V and 8 bases at J, with 18 bases between the two ends. Per germline, CDR1 LNHNV and CDR2 YYDKDF (reference sequence). The CDR3: CATSRGPLGRGDSPLHF. CDR3 bases: TGTGCCACCAGCAGAGGACCCTTGGGGAGAGGCGATTCACCCCTCCACTTT.

The chain combines TRBV5-6 with TRBJ2-5; 9 positions match TRBD2. V trimming: 2 bases; J trimming: 1 base; junction bases outside the gene matches: 9. This CDR3 region has 17 residues. CDR1 is SGHDT and CDR2 is YYEEEE in the germline V gene. This CDR3 reads CASSFSGGGLPQETQYF. The CDR3 nucleotides are TGTGCCAGCAGCTTTAGCGGGGGAGGATTACCCCAAGAGACCCAGTACTTC.

The genes are TRBV10-1 and TRBJ2-3, with TRBD1 as a possible D gene (7 bases). The CDR3 sequence is 14 residues long. Trimming took 6 bases from V and 0 from J, leaving 10 bases between them. Germline loops: CDR1 WNHNN, CDR2 SYGVQD (reference sequence). The CDR3 loop is CASSRGTSTDTQYF. The CDR3 DNA reads TGCGCCAGCAGCAGGGGGACTAGCACAGATACGCAGTATTTT.

The gene calls are TRBV6-5 and TRBJ1-5; possibly TRBD1 for D (5 bases). In germline, CDR1 is MNHEY, CDR2 SVGAGI. The germline V and J ends were trimmed by 3 bases and 6 bases, with 12 bases remaining between them. The CDR3 has 14 residues. The DNA of the CDR3 is TGTGCCAGCAGTTATGGGGGGGTTGGTCAGCCCCAGCATTTT. This sequence encodes CASSYGGVGQPQHF.

Judged by abundance, this clonotype is large. The CDR3 ends on some other residue instead of the conserved phenylalanine or tryptophan, so this is likely a read error. The DNA is omitted, as the CDR3 cannot be located on it reliably, and the CDR3 follows TCRdb's listing. V usage is TRBV6-1 and J usage is TRBJ2-3; no DNA check was done on the table's D call, TRBD1. The CDR3 comprises 8 residues, both ends counted. Germline V gives CDR1 MNHNS, CDR2 SASEGT. CDR3 amino acids: CASTKHRG.

V gene TRBV11-2 combines with J gene TRBJ2-7; unclear D gene. Per germline, CDR1 SGHAT and CDR2 FQNNGV. Trimming left V 5 bases short and J 9 bases short, with 11 bases between. CDR3 length equals 11 residues. This CDR3 reads CASSISVGQYF. CDR3 DNA sequence: TGTGCCAGCAGCATCTCGGTGGGGCAGTACTTC.

The V gene is TRBV5-6, the J gene TRBJ1-1; D call uncertain. CDR1 is SGHDT, CDR2 YYEEEE, per germline. The V gene lost 0 bases and the J gene lost 3 bases, with 15 bases spanning the gap. CDR3 length equals 16 residues. The CDR3 nucleotides are TGTGCCAGCAGCTTGGATGGTTCGGGATCGTACACTGAAGCTTTCTTT. Translation gives CASSLDGSGSYTEAFF.

The rearrangement uses TRBV4-3 and TRBJ2-7; D gene uncertain. The CDR3 runs to 12 residues. In germline, CDR1 is LGHNA, CDR2 YSLEER. V was cut by 2 bases and J by 6 bases, with 8 bases left in between. CDR3 in DNA: TGCGCCAGCAGCCAAAGTCTTGGCGAGCAGTACTTC. Its translation is CASSQSLGEQYF.

The chain has TRBV5-1 and TRBJ2-1; D remains unclear. The V and J ends lost 4 bases and 7 bases respectively, with 21 bases between them. This CDR3 has 16 amino acids. Germline CDR1 is SGHRS and CDR2 is YFSETQ. The CDR3 region is CASSPTTIGSLNEQFF. The CDR3 coding sequence is TGCGCCAGCAGCCCTACTACTATAGGCTCCCTAAATGAGCAGTTCTTC.

The V call is TRBV28, the J call TRBJ1-1; 7 bases are a match to TRBD1. V gave up 3 bases and J gave up 5 bases; unmatched junction bases: 9. This CDR3 spans 15 amino acids. Per the germline V gene, CDR1 is MDHEN and CDR2 is SYDVKM. Written as DNA, the CDR3 is TGTGCCAGCAGTTTGTCAACAGGGGCAAGGACTGAAGCTTTCTTT. Protein product: CASSLSTGARTEAFF.

V usage is TRBV11-3 and J usage is TRBJ2-5; TRBD2 matches 11 bases. V was clipped by 4 bases and J by 2 bases; unmatched bases: 9. Germline V gene data show CDR1 as SGHNT and CDR2 as YENEEA. The CDR3 has 17 amino acids. The CDR3 loop is CASSWDPIAGGQETQYF. The CDR3 DNA follows: TGTGCCAGCAGCTGGGACCCTATAGCGGGGGGGCAAGAGACCCAGTACTTC. Using reference TRBV11-3 and TRBJ2-5 for the parts outside the CDR3, the full variable domain is EAGVVQSPRYKIIEKKQPVAFWCNPISGHNTLYWYLQNLGQGPELLIRYENEEAVDDSQLPKDRFSAERLKGVDSTLKIQPAELGDSAVYLCASSWDPIAGGQETQYFGPGTRLLVL.

Only a few counts were recorded for this clonotype. CDR3 coding DNA: TGTGCCAGCAGCGCTTACCGACAGGGGGCCCTCCACTTT. Translating gives CASSAYRQGALHF. The J gene is TRBJ1-6, the V gene TRBV11-2, with 9 nucleotides matching TRBD1. This CDR3 is built from 13 residues. The junction had 7 bases not matched to a gene; V was cut back by 5 bases and J by 14 bases. Germline CDR1 is SGHAT and CDR2 is FQNNGV.

The rearrangement uses TRBV30 and TRBJ2-1; a possible D gene is TRBD1 (5 bases). The germline V gene has CDR1 GTSNPN and CDR2 SVGIG (reference sequence). The CDR3 extends over 12 amino acids. The ends were cut back, 3 bases at V and 9 bases at J, with 12 bases in the middle. CDR3 region: CAWRGDRGEQFF. The CDR3 coding sequence is TGTGCCTGGAGAGGTGATAGGGGTGAGCAGTTCTTC.

The J gene is TRBJ2-7, the V gene TRBV27; 8 nucleotides align to TRBD1. V gave up 5 bases and J gave up 6 bases; unmatched junction bases: 12. Per germline, CDR1 MNHEY and CDR2 SMNVEV (reference sequence). The CDR3 contains 15 residues. As DNA, the CDR3 is TGTGCCAGCAGTCCCTCGGGCAGGGGGCGTCTCGAGCAGTACTTC. Its translation: CASSPSGRGRLEQYF.

The rearrangement joins TRBV7-9 to TRBJ2-5; D ambiguous. There are 15 residues in the CDR3. CDR1 is SEHNR, CDR2 FQNEAQ, per germline (reference sequence). The V end was cut by 1 base, the J end by 5 bases, with 14 bases between. CDR3 sequence: CASSLVRQARETQYF. The CDR3 bases are TGTGCCAGCAGCTTAGTTAGGCAGGCTCGGGAGACCCAGTACTTC.

The chain is built from TRBV20-1 and TRBJ2-1, with TRBD2 identical over 12 bases. V trimming: 5 bases; J trimming: 4 bases; junction bases outside the gene matches: 3. Germline CDR1 is DFQATT and CDR2 is SNEGSKA (reference sequence). The CDR3 contains 14 residues. The CDR3 sequence: CSASLAGGYNEQFF. DNA for the CDR3: TGCAGTGCTTCGCTAGCGGGGGGGTACAATGAGCAGTTCTTC.

In this sample, this clonotype turned up a few times. The rearrangement joins TRBV7-2 to TRBJ1-2, with TRBD1 matching over 7 bases. Germline V gives CDR1 SGHTA, CDR2 FQGNSA. J gave up 5 bases and V 5 bases, and 5 bases lay outside the gene matches. The CDR3 has 13 residues. DNA of the CDR3: TGTGCCAGCAGCGCGGGACAGAGTTATGGCTACACCTTC. It specifies CASSAGQSYGYTF.

The chain combines TRBV19 with TRBJ1-2; TRBD1 might be the D (5 bases). This CDR3 spans 13 amino acids. The V gene's germline CDR1 is LNHDA and CDR2 SQIVND (reference sequence). Deletions cut 5 bases from V and 4 bases from J, with 11 bases between. The CDR3 here is CASSSRDGYGYTF. The DNA for the CDR3 is TGTGCCAGTAGTTCTCGGGACGGCTATGGCTACACCTTC.

The chain carries TRBV11-3 and TRBJ2-1; D gene uncertain. Trimming took off 3 bases at V and 4 bases at J, with 16 bases between the two ends. The CDR3 runs 16 residues. Germline V gene lookup returns CDR1 SGHNT and CDR2 YENEEA. The CDR3 sequence: CASSFLGMSEYNEQFF. The CDR3 coding sequence is TGTGCCAGCAGCTTTCTCGGCATGTCCGAATACAATGAGCAGTTCTTC.